Shown below are 29 T cell receptor beta chains from a single sample sequenced in a study of blood T cell repertoires in COVID-19. Data came from immunoSEQ multiplex PCR; TCRdb stores just in-frame clones and leaves some out. The table shows roughly 120,000 clones, with around 83% occurring only once. Sequenced material: peripheral blood. The receptors here all came from a woman at least 80 years old with active or convalescent COVID-19.

The V and J genes are TRBV7-2 and TRBJ2-3; no firm D call. The V gene's germline CDR1 is SGHTA and CDR2 FQGNSA. V dropped 1 base and J dropped 6 bases, with 11 bases sitting between them. The CDR3 has 14 amino acids. In DNA, the CDR3 is TGTGCCAGCAGCTTAGTACGGGTCGGGGATACGCAGTATTTT. This gives the protein CASSLVRVGDTQYF. Based on the CDR3 plus reference TRBV7-2 and TRBJ2-3, the full variable domain is GAGVSQSPSNKVTEKGKDVELRCDPISGHTALYWYRQSLGQGLEFLIYFQGNSAPDKSGLPSDRFSAERTGGSVSTLTIQRTQQEDSAVYLCASSLVRVGDTQYFGPGTRLTVL.

The genes are TRBV19 and TRBJ1-5, with D perhaps matching TRBD1 (6 bases). Germline V lookup: CDR1 LNHDA, CDR2 SQIVND (reference sequence). The germline V and J ends were trimmed by 8 bases and 2 bases, with 13 bases remaining between them. The CDR3 is 14 amino acids. CDR3 region: CASRRGGRNQPQHF. The CDR3 coding sequence is TGTGCCAGTCGCCGGGGGGGGCGCAATCAGCCCCAGCATTTT.

The genes are TRBV7-9 and TRBJ2-7, with 9 bases identical to TRBD2. The length of the CDR3 is 13 residues. V lost 8 bases to trimming and J lost 7 bases; unmatched junction nucleotides: 9. Germline V gene data show CDR1 as SEHNR and CDR2 as FQNEAQ (reference sequence). The CDR3, as DNA: TGTGCCAGCCATAATAGCGGGAGTATTGAGCAGTACTTC. Protein product: CASHNSGSIEQYF.

The CDR3 loop reads CASSPQGSGNTIYF. CDR3 DNA: TGTGCCAGCAGCCCACAGGGTTCTGGAAACACCATATATTTT. J is TRBJ1-3 and V is TRBV27; TRBD1 might be the D (6 bases). Trimming took 6 bases from V and 1 from J, leaving 10 bases between them. Looked up from germline, CDR1 is MNHEY and CDR2 is SMNVEV (reference sequence). The CDR3 extends over 14 amino acids.

The genes are TRBV25-1 and TRBJ1-2; D unclear. Trimming removed 2 bases from V and 4 bases from J, with 20 bases in between. In germline, CDR1 is MGHDK, CDR2 SYGVNS. This CDR3 is 17 amino acids long. The CDR3 reads CASSERGMRGRLYGYTF. The CDR3 DNA follows: TGTGCCAGCAGTGAACGTGGTATGAGAGGCAGACTCTATGGCTACACCTTC.

The chain links TRBV3-1 (or the pseudogene TRBV3-2) to TRBJ2-1, with a tentative D call TRBD2 (6 bases). Germline V gene sequence: CDR1 LGHDT, CDR2 YNNKEL (reference sequence). The CDR3 sequence is 13 residues long. Trimming shortened V by 1 base and J by 5 bases, and 6 bases separated the two germline ends. The CDR3 reads CASSQGLDNEQFF. In nucleotides, the CDR3 is TGTGCCAGCAGCCAAGGACTAGACAATGAGCAGTTCTTC.

This chain uses TRBV6-5 with TRBJ1-6, with a tentative D call TRBD1 (6 bases). Per germline, CDR1 MNHEY and CDR2 SVGAGI. There are 14 residues in the CDR3. V gave up 5 bases and J gave up 7 bases, with 12 bases separating them. CDR3 sequence reads: CASSRGALNSPLHF. Here the CDR3 DNA reads TGTGCCAGCAGTCGGGGGGCGTTGAATTCACCCCTCCACTTT.

This clone was seen repeatedly, ten times or more. The chain couples TRBV6-5 to TRBJ2-5; 7 positions agree with TRBD2. The CDR3 sequence is 15 residues long. V lost 0 bases to trimming and J lost 5 bases; unmatched junction nucleotides: 6. Germline CDR1 and CDR2: MNHEY and SVGAGI. The CDR3 is CASSYSGRGVETQYF. For the CDR3, the DNA is TGTGCCAGCAGTTACTCGGGGAGGGGTGTGGAGACCCAGTACTTC.

The chain has TRBV2 and TRBJ1-6, with TRBD1 matching 10 bases. Unmatched junction bases numbered 7, after V lost 5 bases and J lost 9 bases. Germline values: CDR1 SNHLY, CDR2 FYNNEI. CDR3 size: 15 residues. CDR3 protein: CASSRDGTGVSPLHF. CDR3 DNA sequence: TGTGCCAGCAGTCGAGACGGGACAGGGGTTTCACCCCTCCACTTT.

J is TRBJ2-1 and V is TRBV12-3 or TRBV12-4; 10 bases fit TRBD2. After removal of 6 bases from V and 5 bases from J, the junction contained 1 base not matched to a gene. The CDR3 extends over 13 amino acids. Here the CDR3 reads CASRLAGDNEQFF. The CDR3 DNA sequence: TGTGCCAGCAGGCTAGCGGGAGACAATGAGCAGTTCTTC.

J is TRBJ2-7 and V is TRBV18; D is perhaps TRBD2 (5 bases). Germline-derived CDR1 and CDR2 are KGHSH and LQKENI. The CDR3 sequence is 12 residues long. Deletions cut 2 bases from V and 6 bases from J, with 8 bases between. The CDR3 DNA is TGTGCCAGCTCACCATACGGGGTCGAGCAGTACTTC. This gives the protein CASSPYGVEQYF.

The chain combines TRBV12-5 with TRBJ2-3; 7 nucleotides match TRBD2. J was trimmed by 0 bases and V by 3 bases; bases with no gene match: 12. This CDR3 contains 18 residues. Germline V gives CDR1 LGHNT, CDR2 FRNRAP. The CDR3 coding sequence is TGTGCTAGTGGTTTTCAGCGGGAAGATTTTTTTAGCACAGATACGCAGTATTTT. Its protein is CASGFQREDFFSTDTQYF.

The chain recombines TRBV18 with TRBJ2-7; TRBD1 aligns across 9 bases. The CDR3 runs to 14 residues. Looked up from germline, CDR1 is KGHSH and CDR2 is LQKENI. V gave up 5 bases and J gave up 2 bases; unmatched junction bases: 4. The DNA for the CDR3 is TGTGCCAGCTCAGAGGGACAGGGACCCTACGAGCAGTACTTC. This encodes CASSEGQGPYEQYF.

V and J are TRBV15 and TRBJ1-4; 12 nucleotides line up with TRBD1. CDR3 size: 17 residues. The ends lost 2 bases at V and 10 bases at J; junction bases unmatched: 11. Germline CDR1 is LNHNV and CDR2 is YYDKDF (reference sequence). The CDR3 here is CATSRPAAGTGGLKLFF. The CDR3 DNA reads TGTGCCACCAGCAGACCGGCTGCCGGGACAGGGGGCTTAAAACTGTTTTTT.

The rearrangement joins TRBV6-5 to TRBJ2-4; D is perhaps TRBD2 (6 bases). Germline loops: CDR1 MNHEY, CDR2 SVGAGI. The CDR3 has 12 amino acids. Trimming stripped 6 bases from V and 7 bases from J, with 10 bases between. This CDR3 is CASREGLNIQYF. The CDR3 DNA sequence: TGTGCCAGCAGGGAGGGGCTGAACATTCAGTACTTC.

The chain links TRBV3-1 (or the pseudogene TRBV3-2) to TRBJ2-7; tentatively, D is TRBD1 (6 bases). Germline V lookup: CDR1 LGHDT, CDR2 YNNKEL (reference sequence). The CDR3 spans 18 residues. The germline V and J ends were trimmed by 8 bases and 4 bases, with 30 bases remaining between them. The DNA for the CDR3 is TGTGCCAGCCCCCGGTGGGATCGTACAGGGAAAGAAAAGTACGAGCAGTACTTC. Its protein product is CASPRWDRTGKEKYEQYF.

This clone was observed a few times. The chain uses TRBV29-1 and TRBJ2-3; TRBD1 matches at 7 bases. The CDR3 covers 12 residues. Germline lookup yields CDR1 SQVTM and CDR2 ANQGSEA. V shed 7 bases, J shed 5 bases, and the junction held 6 bases outside the gene matches. CDR3 loop: CSAGQAGDTQYF. For the CDR3, the DNA is TGCAGCGCTGGACAGGCTGGAGATACGCAGTATTTT.

This clone was observed a handful of times. This chain's CDR3 is CASSHAPGTRNYEQYF. The CDR3 bases are TGTGCCAGTAGTCACGCACCCGGGACTAGGAACTACGAGCAGTACTTC. The chain recombines TRBV19 with TRBJ2-7; 8 bases are shared with TRBD2. Germline V gene sequence: CDR1 LNHDA, CDR2 SQIVND (reference sequence). The CDR3 is 16 amino acids. After removal of 5 bases from V and 3 bases from J, the junction contained 12 bases not matched to a gene.

CDR3 loop: CASSLEGRLEVGYEQYF. The CDR3 DNA reads as TGTGCCAGCAGCTTAGAGGGTCGACTAGAGGTCGGCTACGAGCAGTACTTC. J is TRBJ2-7 and V is TRBV7-8; a weak D match, TRBD2 (6 bases). The CDR3 loop spans 17 amino acids. Deletions cut 1 base from V and 3 bases from J, with 19 bases between. Germline-derived CDR1 and CDR2 are SGHVS and FQNEAQ.

V is TRBV2 and J is TRBJ2-2, with 10 bases identical to TRBD1. V shed 6 bases, J shed 5 bases, and the junction held 6 bases outside the gene matches. The CDR3 consists of 15 residues. Germline-derived CDR1 and CDR2 are SNHLY and FYNNEI. DNA for the CDR3: TGTGCCAGCAGACCAAGGACAGGGGGGACCGGGGAGCTGTTTTTT. This translates into CASRPRTGGTGELFF. The full variable domain, with the rest looked up from reference TRBV2 and TRBJ2-2, is EPEVTQTPSHQVTQMGQEVILRCVPISNHLYFYWYRQILGQKVEFLVSFYNNEISEKSEIFDDQFSVERPDGSNFTLKIRSTKLEDSAMYFCASRPRTGGTGELFFGEGSRLTVL.

This clone turned up a few times. This chain uses TRBV5-6 with TRBJ2-1, with 8 bases aligning to TRBD2. Per the germline V gene, CDR1 is SGHDT and CDR2 is YYEEEE. This CDR3 is 14 amino acids long. Trimming cost V 6 bases and J 4 bases; bases outside gene matches: 6. The chain's CDR3 is CASNGGRTYNEQFF. The CDR3 bases are TGTGCCAGCAATGGCGGGAGGACTTACAATGAGCAGTTCTTC.

V usage is TRBV9 and J usage is TRBJ2-3, with 12 bases identical to TRBD2. The V segment lost 3 bases and the J segment 2 bases; nucleotides outside the gene matches: 10. Germline V CDR1 and CDR2: SGDLS, YYNGEE. The CDR3 has 18 residues. The CDR3 protein is CASSANYRTSGITDTQYF. CDR3 bases: TGTGCCAGCAGCGCAAACTATCGGACTAGCGGGATCACAGATACGCAGTATTTT.

The genes are TRBV9 and TRBJ2-5; tentative D call: TRBD2 (6 bases). With 3 bases removed from V and 5 bases from J, the gap between germline ends came to 17 bases. Per the germline V gene, CDR1 is SGDLS and CDR2 is YYNGEE. The CDR3 spans 15 residues. CDR3 DNA sequence: TGTGCCAGCAGCGCTCAGCTAGCGAGTCGGGAGACCCAGTACTTC. This codes for CASSAQLASRETQYF.

CDR3 DNA sequence: TGTGCCAGCACCACAGGGATCGGCACTGAAGCTTTCTTT. Translated, it gives CASTTGIGTEAFF. This chain joins TRBV28 and TRBJ1-1, with D possibly TRBD1 on 6 matching bases. From germline, CDR1 is MDHEN and CDR2 SYDVKM. The V end was cut by 7 bases, the J end by 4 bases, with 13 bases between. The CDR3 sequence is 13 residues long.

The gene calls are TRBV10-1 and TRBJ2-3, with 12 bases lining up with TRBD1. Germline CDR1 and CDR2: WNHNN and SYGVQD (reference sequence). The CDR3 is 19 amino acids. The ends lost 2 bases at V and 4 bases at J; junction bases unmatched: 13. In nucleotides, the CDR3 is TGCGCCAGCAGTGAGCCCATCGTCTCGGGACAGGGGGCCCCAGATACGCAGTATTTT. This gives the protein CASSEPIVSGQGAPDTQYF.

The rearrangement links TRBV30 to TRBJ2-7, with a possible D match to TRBD2 (6 bases). Per germline, CDR1 GTSNPN and CDR2 SVGIG (reference sequence). The CDR3 totals 15 residues. V was trimmed by 0 bases and J by 2 bases, leaving 14 bases between them. The CDR3 region has the DNA TGTGCCTGGAGTGTACCGGGCGGGACTCCCTACGAGCAGTACTTC. It codes for CAWSVPGGTPYEQYF.

The CDR3 nucleotides are TGTGCCAGCTCACCTTTCTCCACGGGACAGGGGGCGTATGAAAAACTGTTTTTT. It is translated as CASSPFSTGQGAYEKLFF. The chain links TRBV18 to TRBJ1-4, with 12 bases aligning to TRBD1. Germline loops: CDR1 KGHSH, CDR2 LQKENI. This CDR3 has 18 residues. V shed 3 bases, J shed 6 bases, and the junction held 11 bases outside the gene matches.

The rearrangement joins TRBV5-4 to TRBJ1-2; TRBD1 matches at 7 bases. CDR3 size: 14 residues. Losses at the gene ends were 1 base for V and 5 bases for J; bases not matched to a gene: 5. In germline, CDR1 is SGHNT, CDR2 YYREEE (reference sequence). DNA for the CDR3: TGTGCCAGCAGCTTGTGGCAGGGGGAGTATGGCTACACCTTC. This translates into CASSLWQGEYGYTF.

V is TRBV5-1 and J is TRBJ2-1; D remains unclear. Trimming stripped 2 bases from V and 9 bases from J, with 6 bases between. The CDR3 is made up of 11 amino acids. Germline V gives CDR1 SGHRS, CDR2 YFSETQ. The CDR3 DNA follows: TGCGCCAGCAGCTTCATCGGTGAGCAGTTCTTC. This translates into CASSFIGEQFF.